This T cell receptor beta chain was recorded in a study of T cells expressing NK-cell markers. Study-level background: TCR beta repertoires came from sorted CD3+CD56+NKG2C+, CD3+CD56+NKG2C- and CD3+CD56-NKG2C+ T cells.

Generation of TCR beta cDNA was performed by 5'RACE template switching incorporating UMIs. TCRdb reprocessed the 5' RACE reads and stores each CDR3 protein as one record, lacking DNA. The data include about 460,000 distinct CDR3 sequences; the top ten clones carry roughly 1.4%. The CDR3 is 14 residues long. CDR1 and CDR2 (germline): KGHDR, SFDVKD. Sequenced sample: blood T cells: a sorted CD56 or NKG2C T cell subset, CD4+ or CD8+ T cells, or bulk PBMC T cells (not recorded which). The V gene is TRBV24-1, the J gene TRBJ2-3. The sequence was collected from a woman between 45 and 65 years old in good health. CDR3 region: CATSERGGPDTQYF.